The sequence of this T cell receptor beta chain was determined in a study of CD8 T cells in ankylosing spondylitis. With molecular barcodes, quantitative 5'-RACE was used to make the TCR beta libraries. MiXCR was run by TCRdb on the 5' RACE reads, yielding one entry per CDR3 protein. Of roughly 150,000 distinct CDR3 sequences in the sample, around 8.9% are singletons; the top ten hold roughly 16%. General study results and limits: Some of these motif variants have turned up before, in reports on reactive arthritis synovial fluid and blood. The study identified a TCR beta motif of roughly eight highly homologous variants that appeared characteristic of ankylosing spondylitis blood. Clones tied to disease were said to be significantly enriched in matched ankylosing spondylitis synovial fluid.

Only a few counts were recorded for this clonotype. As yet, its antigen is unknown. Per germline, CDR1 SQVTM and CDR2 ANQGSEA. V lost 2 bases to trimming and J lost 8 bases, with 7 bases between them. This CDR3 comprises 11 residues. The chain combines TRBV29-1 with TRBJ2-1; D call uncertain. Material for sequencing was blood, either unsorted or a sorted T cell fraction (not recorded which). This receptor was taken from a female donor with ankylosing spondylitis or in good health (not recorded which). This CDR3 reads CSVEWGHEQFF. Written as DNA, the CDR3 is TGCAGCGTTGAATGGGGTCATGAGCAGTTCTTC.